A selection of T cell receptor beta chains follows, all from one sample in a study of B cell selection in AIRE deficiency. Only in-frame clones appear in the TCRdb table, and some are missing; sequencing was by immunoSEQ multiplex PCR. Of tens of thousands of clones detected, about 95% appear once; the ten largest clones hold less than 0.2%. The source material was CD4+CD127+ conventional T cells sorted from PBMCs. These receptors all come from a human donor in good health. CDR3s include the opening cysteine and the closing phenylalanine or tryptophan. A D gene is named only where the DNA matches it firmly. A row's size may be missing; if present it is once, few, many or a size class.

NA	TRBJ1-6	TRBV7-9	NA	CASSPDGSSYNSPLHF	TGTGCCAGCAGCCCGGACGGATCCTCCTATAATTCACCCCTCCACTTT
NA	TRBJ2-5	TRBV10-3	TRBD2	CAISESNGGAKEETQYF	TGTGCCATCAGTGAGTCGAACGGGGGGGCGAAGGAAGAGACCCAGTACTTC
NA	TRBJ2-4	TRBV19	NA	CASSPGELAKNIQYF	TGTGCCAGTAGTCCAGGAGAACTAGCCAAAAACATTCAGTACTTC
NA	TRBJ2-4	TRBV14	NA	CASSQDLTVRIQYF	TGTGCCAGCAGCCAAGATCTCACGGTACGGATTCAGTACTTC
NA	TRBJ1-6	TRBV11-2	NA	CASSFWNSPLHF	TGTGCCAGCAGCTTTTGGAATTCACCCCTCCACTTT
NA	TRBJ2-7	TRBV5-8	TRBD2	CASIRRGRLYSEQYF	TGTGCCAGCATACGGCGGGGGAGGCTATACAGCGAGCAGTACTTC
NA	TRBJ1-1	TRBV6-4	NA	CASSDGPAGGAFF	TGTGCCAGCAGTGACGGGCCCGCAGGAGGAGCTTTCTTT
NA	TRBJ1-2	TRBV5-1	TRBD1	CASSLGTGTFGYTF	TGCGCCAGCAGCTTGGGGACAGGGACGTTTGGCTACACCTTC
NA	TRBJ1-1	TRBV5-1	NA	CASSLGSTGSGTEAFF	TGCGCCAGCAGCTTGGGTTCCACCGGGAGTGGCACTGAAGCTTTCTTT
NA	TRBJ2-1	TRBV14	NA	CASSRRPSEQFF	TGTGCCAGCAGTAGACGCCCCAGCGAGCAGTTCTTC
NA	TRBJ2-3	TRBV6-5	TRBD2	CASSPGTSTNTQYF	TGTGCCAGCAGCCCTGGGACTAGCACTAATACGCAGTATTTT
NA	TRBJ1-5	TRBV19	NA	CASSFSSNQPQHF	TGTGCCAGTAGTTTCAGTAGCAATCAGCCCCAGCATTTT
once	TRBJ1-1	TRBV5-1	TRBD1	CASSLGTGNTEAFF	TGCGCCAGCAGCTTGGGGACAGGGAACACTGAAGCTTTCTTT
NA	TRBJ1-2	TRBV6-6	TRBD1	CASRADRGRQGAGYTF	TGTGCCAGCAGGGCCGACAGGGGGCGTCAGGGCGCTGGCTACACCTTC
NA	TRBJ1-5	TRBV10-1	TRBD1	CASSEGQGRHQPQHF	TGCGCCAGCAGTGAGGGACAGGGGAGGCATCAGCCCCAGCATTTT
NA	TRBJ1-6	TRBV27	TRBD1	CASSLYRGGALNSPLHF	TGTGCCAGCAGTTTATACAGGGGGGGTGCTCTTAATTCACCCCTCCACTTT
NA	TRBJ2-7	TRBV7-9	NA	CASSLGAYEQYF	TGTGCCAGCAGCTTAGGGGCCTACGAGCAGTACTTC
NA	TRBJ1-2	TRBV7-2	NA	CASSLGALANYGYTF	TGTGCCAGCAGCTTAGGTGCCTTAGCTAACTATGGCTACACCTTC
NA	TRBJ2-1	TRBV6-5	TRBD1	CASSYTSGTDYNEQFF	TGTGCCAGCAGTTACACGTCCGGGACAGACTACAATGAGCAGTTCTTC
NA	TRBJ2-3	TRBV5-4	TRBD2	CASSSGGPGTDTQYF	TGTGCCAGCAGTTCGGGGGGGCCCGGCACAGATACGCAGTATTTT
NA	TRBJ2-1	TRBV19	TRBD2	CASSIAGGPNNEQFF	TGTGCCAGTAGTATCGCGGGGGGGCCGAACAATGAGCAGTTCTTC
NA	TRBJ1-1	TRBV15	NA	CATSRAGTSARAFF	TGTGCCACCAGCAGAGCCGGGACAAGCGCAAGAGCTTTCTTT
NA	TRBJ1-6	TRBV28	NA	CASNKGNSPLHF	TGTGCCAGCAACAAAGGGAATTCACCCCTCCACTTT
NA	TRBJ2-5	TRBV11-2	TRBD2	CASISGGLQETQYF	TGTGCCAGCATAAGCGGGGGGCTCCAAGAGACCCAGTACTTC
NA	TRBJ2-3	TRBV2	NA	CASSEAGFRVQEDTQYF	TGTGCCAGCAGTGAAGCCGGGTTTAGGGTCCAAGAAGATACGCAGTATTTT
NA	TRBJ1-6	TRBV27	NA	CASSLSGQARNSPLHF	TGTGCCAGCAGTTTATCTGGTCAGGCCCGGAATTCACCCCTCCACTTT
few	TRBJ1-5	TRBV5-5	NA	CASSEDRKGQPQHF	TGTGCCAGCAGCGAAGACAGGAAGGGTCAGCCCCAGCATTTT
NA	TRBJ2-1	TRBV28	NA	CASSLRVNEQFF	TGTGCCAGCAGTTTAAGGGTCAATGAGCAGTTCTTC
once	TRBJ2-7	TRBV5-8	TRBD1	CANSNRDRATYEQYF	TGTGCCAACTCAAACCGGGACAGGGCAACCTACGAGCAGTACTTC
NA	TRBJ2-7	TRBV2	NA	CASSEALDSEQYF	TGTGCCAGCAGTGAAGCGCTTGACAGCGAGCAGTACTTC
NA	TRBJ2-7	TRBV28	NA	CASSRQFSYEQYF	TGTGCCAGCAGTCGACAGTTTTCCTACGAGCAGTACTTC
NA	TRBJ1-6	TRBV6-5	TRBD1	CASSDRGWNSPLHF	TGTGCCAGCAGCGACAGGGGATGGAATTCACCCCTCCACTTT
NA	TRBJ2-2	TRBV10-3	TRBD1	CAISDSRQGENTGELFF	TGTGCCATCAGTGACTCCCGACAGGGTGAGAACACCGGGGAGCTGTTTTTT
NA	TRBJ1-6	TRBV6-5	TRBD1	CAIAKTGNNSPLHF	TGTGCCATCGCAAAGACAGGGAATAATTCACCCCTCCACTTT
NA	TRBJ2-3	TRBV7-7	NA	CASSSTVDGTDTQYF	TGTGCCAGCAGCTCGACGGTGGACGGCACAGATACGCAGTATTTT
NA	TRBJ2-6	TRBV23-1	NA	CASTWGAGANVLTF	TGCGCCAGCACATGGGGGGCTGGGGCCAACGTCCTGACTTTC
NA	TRBJ2-5	TRBV2	NA	CASSVRGKQETQYF	TGTGCCAGCAGTGTGAGGGGGAAGCAAGAGACCCAGTACTTC
NA	TRBJ1-2	TRBV6-6	NA	CASSYETGIDYGYTF	TGTGCCAGCAGTTATGAAACAGGCATAGACTATGGCTACACCTTC
once	TRBJ1-4	TRBV25-1	TRBD1	CARGGGLGNEKLFF	TGTGCCAGAGGAGGGGGCCTTGGTAATGAAAAACTGTTTTTT
NA	TRBJ1-1	TRBV7-2	NA	CASSLRQNTEAFF	TGTGCCAGCAGCTTAAGGCAGAACACTGAAGCTTTCTTT
NA	TRBJ2-1	TRBV6-4	NA	CASSDQGRTGDEQFF	TGTGCCAGCAGTGACCAGGGGAGAACAGGCGATGAGCAGTTCTTC
NA	TRBJ2-7	TRBV5-1	NA	CASSDQNEQYF	TGCGCCAGCAGCGACCAGAACGAGCAGTACTTC
NA	TRBJ1-5	TRBV7-2	TRBD1	CASSLGTGVQPQHF	TGTGCCAGCAGCTTAGGGACAGGGGTGCAGCCCCAGCATTTT
NA	TRBJ2-2	TRBV18	TRBD1	CASSPRDRTTGELFF	TGTGCCAGCTCACCGCGGGACAGGACCACCGGGGAGCTGTTTTTT
NA	TRBJ1-6	TRBV9	TRBD1	CASSTLQGVNSPLHF	TGTGCCAGCAGCACCTTACAGGGGGTGAATTCACCCCTCCACTTT
NA	TRBJ2-7	TRBV6-1	TRBD1	CASSSFSGQSYEQYF	TGTGCCAGCAGTAGTTTTTCGGGACAGAGTTACGAGCAGTACTTC
NA	TRBJ2-5	TRBV11-2	TRBD1	CASSFHRGQETQYF	TGTGCCAGCAGCTTTCACAGGGGACAAGAGACCCAGTACTTC
NA	TRBJ2-3	TRBV7-7	TRBD2	CASSLFSGDTDTQYF	TGTGCCAGCAGCTTATTCAGCGGGGACACAGATACGCAGTATTTT
NA	TRBJ2-1	TRBV7-2	TRBD2	CASSLDFGTSGVLNNEQFF	TGTGCCAGCAGCTTGGATTTTGGGACTAGCGGGGTGCTTAACAATGAGCAGTTCTTC
NA	TRBJ1-4	TRBV30	NA	CAWSLRVWEKLFF	TGTGCCTGGAGTTTACGGGTTTGGGAAAAACTGTTTTTT